The source of this TCR beta chain is a study of blood T cell repertoires in COVID-19. Study information: Acute-phase and convalescent COVID-19 samples originated in the United States, Italy and Spain. Sample material is recorded as cDNA or gDNA derived from T cells, B-cell-depleted T cells, or PBMCs.

This CDR3 region has 19 residues. The J segment lost 3 bases and the V segment lost 2 bases, leaving 9 bases of the junction unmatched. In germline, CDR1 is SNHLY, CDR2 FYNNEI. Original data processing: The authors estimated nucleated cell counts from reference gene primer amplification. The table came from immunoSEQ multiplex PCR; TCRdb's copy has only in-frame clones and leaves some out. The V and J calls and clone size come from that table; D and trimming were worked out from the DNA. The sample carries approximately 150,000 clones, 70% to 90% recorded once. The sequenced material came from peripheral blood. The chain carries TRBV2 and TRBJ2-6, with 11 bases aligning to TRBD2. The TCR comes from a human donor with acute or convalescent COVID-19. The donor label of this sample is uncertain. The CDR3 loop reads CASSERVTSGSFGANVLTF. In DNA, the CDR3 is TGTGCCAGCAGTGAAAGAGTTACTAGCGGGAGCTTTGGGGCCAACGTCCTGACTTTC.